The 19 T cell receptor beta chains reported below all come from one sample, sequenced in a study of blood T cell repertoires in COVID-19. Here immunoSEQ multiplex PCR was the method, and the copy in TCRdb shows in-frame clones only, minus some. Altogether approximately 70,000 clones are present, 65% to 80% being singletons, with the ten largest covering 26%. Sequenced input: peripheral blood. The source is a man aged 55-75 years with active or convalescent COVID-19.

V usage is TRBV9 and J usage is TRBJ2-2, with a tentative D call TRBD2 (5 bases). There are 18 residues in the CDR3. Germline loops: CDR1 SGDLS, CDR2 YYNGEE. Trimming shortened V by 0 bases and J by 0 bases, and 15 bases separated the two germline ends. The CDR3, as DNA: TGTGCCAGCAGCGTAGGGGTGCGGGCCGATTCGAACACCGGGGAGCTGTTTTTT. Protein product: CASSVGVRADSNTGELFF.

This chain connects TRBV5-1 to TRBJ2-2, with 7 bases identical to TRBD2. Losses at the gene ends were 0 bases for V and 2 bases for J; bases not matched to a gene: 7. The CDR3 consists of 17 residues. CDR1 and CDR2 (germline): SGHRS, YFSETQ. The CDR3, as DNA: TGCGCCAGCAGCTTGGGCCACGGGGACTACAACACCGGGGAGCTGTTTTTT. It codes for CASSLGHGDYNTGELFF.

The chain carries TRBV2 and TRBJ2-1, with D uncertain. The V gene's germline CDR1 is SNHLY and CDR2 FYNNEI. The ends were cut back, 6 bases at V and 8 bases at J, with 11 bases in the middle. The CDR3 runs to 12 residues. CDR3 region: CASRVISDEQFF. CDR3 DNA sequence: TGTGCCAGCAGAGTGATCTCGGATGAGCAGTTCTTC.

This sequence joins TRBV28 and TRBJ2-2; weak D call: TRBD1 (6 bases). V lost 5 bases and J 5 bases, leaving 12 bases between the germline ends. This CDR3 has 14 amino acids. Germline V lookup: CDR1 MDHEN, CDR2 SYDVKM. The CDR3 reads CASSPPGTTGELFF. DNA for the CDR3: TGTGCCAGCAGTCCCCCCGGGACAACCGGGGAGCTGTTTTTT.

The gene calls are TRBV3-1 (or the pseudogene TRBV3-2) and TRBJ2-2; 12 bases agree with TRBD2. Looked up from germline, CDR1 is LGHDT and CDR2 is YNNKEL (reference sequence). V shed 5 bases, J shed 7 bases, and the junction held 14 bases outside the gene matches. The CDR3 extends over 18 amino acids. CDR3 DNA sequence: TGTGCCAGCAGCACCACTAGCGGGGGGTCCCAAATGATCGGGGAGCTGTTTTTT. Residues: CASSTTSGGSQMIGELFF.

This clone was detected once. V gene TRBV5-1 combines with J gene TRBJ1-1; the D is unclear. The CDR3 covers 13 residues. V lost 0 bases and J 2 bases, leaving 5 bases between the germline ends. Germline assignment: CDR1 SGHRS and CDR2 YFSETQ. The CDR3 protein is CASSLVRNTEAFF. The CDR3, as DNA: TGCGCCAGCAGCTTGGTCCGTAACACTGAAGCTTTCTTT.

The J gene is TRBJ1-1, the V gene TRBV5-1; D unclear. Germline values: CDR1 SGHRS, CDR2 YFSETQ. The V gene lost 0 bases and the J gene lost 2 bases, with 14 bases spanning the gap. The CDR3 loop spans 16 amino acids. The CDR3 nucleotides are TGCGCCAGCAGCTTGGCCAGGAGGGATCTAAACACTGAAGCTTTCTTT. It yields the protein CASSLARRDLNTEAFF.

The chain has TRBV7-9 and TRBJ2-7; 7 bases are a match to TRBD2. Germline V gives CDR1 SEHNR, CDR2 FQNEAQ (reference sequence). Unmatched junction bases numbered 7, after V lost 5 bases and J lost 3 bases. The CDR3 contains 14 residues. CDR3 amino acids: CASSAAGVHYEQYF. The CDR3 DNA follows: TGTGCCAGCAGCGCCGCGGGGGTCCACTACGAGCAGTACTTC.

The chain is built from TRBV24-1 and TRBJ1-2, with TRBD1 matching 8 bases. With V trimmed by 4 bases and J by 6 bases, 9 bases remained unmatched. This CDR3 is 15 amino acids long. CDR1 is KGHDR and CDR2 is SFDVKD in the germline V gene. The CDR3 reads CATSDSLWTGNGYTF. In DNA form, the CDR3 reads TGTGCCACCAGTGACTCCCTGTGGACAGGGAATGGCTACACCTTC.

CDR3 DNA sequence: TGTGCCAGCAGCATTTCCGGGTACACTAACTATGGCTACACCTTC. Its translation: CASSISGYTNYGYTF. The chain uses TRBV11-2 and TRBJ1-2; D unresolved. The CDR3 totals 15 residues. Germline CDR1 SGHAT, CDR2 FQNNGV. Trimming took 5 bases from V and 0 from J, leaving 13 bases between them.

This clone turned up a few times. The chain has TRBV10-1 and TRBJ2-7; possible D gene TRBD2, 6 bases. V dropped 11 bases and J dropped 2 bases, with 22 bases sitting between them. The germline gives CDR1 WNHNN, CDR2 SYGVQD (reference sequence). CDR3 length: 15 residues. DNA for the CDR3: TGCGCCGGGGACTTCTATAAACGGCCCCCCTACGAGCAGTACTTC. Residues: CAGDFYKRPPYEQYF.

This sequence joins TRBV15 and TRBJ1-1, with a possible D match to TRBD1 (5 bases). Germline V lookup: CDR1 LNHNV, CDR2 YYDKDF (reference sequence). The CDR3 spans 17 residues. Between the trimmed V and J ends, which lost 0 bases and 4 bases, there was a span of 18 bases. CDR3 nucleotides: TGTGCCACCAGCAGAGATTATGTTTGGCAGGGAGGCACTGAAGCTTTCTTT. Amino acids: CATSRDYVWQGGTEAFF.

J is TRBJ1-3 and V is TRBV27; D unclear. This CDR3 has 18 amino acids. V was trimmed by 6 bases and J by 0 bases, leaving 21 bases between them. In germline, CDR1 is MNHEY, CDR2 SMNVEV (reference sequence). The DNA of the CDR3 is TGTGCCAGCAGCCCCCGGCGGGTCAGGCCCGTCTCTGGAAACACCATATATTTT. Protein product: CASSPRRVRPVSGNTIYF.

The chain recombines TRBV18 with TRBJ2-7; tentatively, D is TRBD2 (5 bases). Germline values: CDR1 KGHSH, CDR2 LQKENI. The CDR3 runs 15 residues. Trimming removed 6 bases from V and 0 bases from J, with 15 bases in between. CDR3 amino acids: CASSGLASLSYEQYF. The CDR3 DNA reads as TGTGCCAGCTCCGGACTGGCCTCACTCTCCTACGAGCAGTACTTC.

This chain uses TRBV5-6 with TRBJ1-5; D is uncertain. V lost 0 bases, J lost 6 bases, and 10 bases lay in between. Germline V CDR1 and CDR2: SGHDT, YYEEEE. The CDR3 is made up of 14 amino acids. The CDR3 DNA reads as TGTGCCAGCAGCTTGGGAGCGGGGTTTCAGCCCCAGCATTTT. Translating it yields CASSLGAGFQPQHF.

The chain links TRBV3-1 (or the pseudogene TRBV3-2) to TRBJ2-5; 11 positions agree with TRBD1. The CDR3 totals 19 residues. J gave up 1 base and V 2 bases, and 12 bases lay outside the gene matches. CDR1 and CDR2 from the germline V gene are LGHDT and YNNKEL (reference sequence). CDR3 coding DNA: TGTGCCAGCAGCCAACCTACAAAGAGGGACAGGGGGACCCAAGAGACCCAGTACTTC. This sequence encodes CASSQPTKRDRGTQETQYF.

This clone was seen once. The chain employs TRBV10-3 and TRBJ1-3; D is perhaps TRBD1 (5 bases). Looked up from germline, CDR1 is ENHRY and CDR2 is SYGVKD. The CDR3 consists of 13 residues. With 8 bases removed from V and 2 bases from J, the gap between germline ends came to 10 bases. In DNA form, the CDR3 reads TGTGCCATCGGGGAGGGGCCTGGAAACACCATATATTTT. Translating it yields CAIGEGPGNTIYF.

The chain joins TRBV7-2 to TRBJ2-1; 11 nucleotides match TRBD2. Germline V lookup: CDR1 SGHTA, CDR2 FQGNSA. The ends lost 3 bases at V and 4 bases at J; junction bases unmatched: 2. This CDR3 is 15 amino acids long. Written as DNA, the CDR3 is TGTGCCAGCAGCTTTAGCGGGGGGGAATACAATGAGCAGTTCTTC. Amino acid sequence: CASSFSGGEYNEQFF.

J is TRBJ1-2 and V is TRBV4-2, with 10 positions matching TRBD1. The J segment lost 7 bases and the V segment lost 0 bases, leaving 5 bases of the junction unmatched. Germline loops: CDR1 LGHNA, CDR2 YNFKEQ. CDR3 length: 15 amino acids. The CDR3 reads CASSQESRDRGGYTF. CDR3 DNA: TGTGCCAGCAGCCAAGAGTCCCGGGACAGGGGTGGCTACACCTTC.